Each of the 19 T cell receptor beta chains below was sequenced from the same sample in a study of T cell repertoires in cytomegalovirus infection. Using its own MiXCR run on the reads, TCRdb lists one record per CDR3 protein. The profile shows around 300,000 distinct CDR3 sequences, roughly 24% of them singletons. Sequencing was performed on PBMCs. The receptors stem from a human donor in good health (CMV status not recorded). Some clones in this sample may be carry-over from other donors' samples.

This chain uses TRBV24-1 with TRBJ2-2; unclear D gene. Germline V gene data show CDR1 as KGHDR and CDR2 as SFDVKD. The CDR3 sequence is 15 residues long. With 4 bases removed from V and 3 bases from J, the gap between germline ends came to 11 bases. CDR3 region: CATSDRKTDTGELFF. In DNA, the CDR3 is TGTGCCACCAGTGACCGCAAGACGGACACCGGGGAGCTGTTTTTT.

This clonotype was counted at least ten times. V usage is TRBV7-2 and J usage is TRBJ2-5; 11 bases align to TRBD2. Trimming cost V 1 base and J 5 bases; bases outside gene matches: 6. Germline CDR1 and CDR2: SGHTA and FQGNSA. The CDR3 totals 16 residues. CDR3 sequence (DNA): TGTGCCAGCAGCTTAGAGGTAGCGGGAGGGTATGAGACCCAGTACTTC. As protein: CASSLEVAGGYETQYF.

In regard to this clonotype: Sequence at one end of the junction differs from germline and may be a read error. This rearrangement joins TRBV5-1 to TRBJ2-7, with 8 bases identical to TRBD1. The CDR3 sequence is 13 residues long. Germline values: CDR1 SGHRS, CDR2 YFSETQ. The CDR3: CASSQTGAYVQYF. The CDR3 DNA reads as TGCGCCAGCAGCCAGACAGGGGCCTACGTGCAGTACTTC.

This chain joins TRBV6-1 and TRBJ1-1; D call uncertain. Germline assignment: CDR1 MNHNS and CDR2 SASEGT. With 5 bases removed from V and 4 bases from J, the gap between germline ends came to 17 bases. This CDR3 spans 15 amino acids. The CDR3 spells CASSFRPSAGTEAFF. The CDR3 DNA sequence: TGTGCCAGCAGTTTCCGCCCATCCGCGGGCACTGAAGCTTTCTTT.

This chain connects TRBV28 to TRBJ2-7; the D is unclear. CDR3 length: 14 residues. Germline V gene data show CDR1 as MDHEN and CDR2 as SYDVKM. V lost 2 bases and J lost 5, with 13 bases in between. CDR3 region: CASSLIHSPHEQYF. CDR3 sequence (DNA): TGTGCCAGCAGTTTAATACACTCACCCCACGAGCAGTACTTC.

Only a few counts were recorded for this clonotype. CDR3 region: CASSQYPSGVGTDTQYF. For the CDR3, the DNA is TGCGCCAGCAGCCAATATCCTAGCGGGGTAGGCACAGATACGCAGTATTTT. This chain connects TRBV4-1 to TRBJ2-3; 9 bases map to TRBD2. Germline trimming cut 2 bases from V and 1 base from J; bases unmatched to any gene: 7. Germline CDR1 is MGHRA and CDR2 is YSYEKL. The CDR3 sequence is 17 residues long.

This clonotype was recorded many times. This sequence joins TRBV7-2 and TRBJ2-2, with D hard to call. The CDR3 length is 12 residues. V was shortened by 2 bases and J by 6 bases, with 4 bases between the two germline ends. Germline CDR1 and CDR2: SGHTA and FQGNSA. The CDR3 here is CASSLRSGELFF. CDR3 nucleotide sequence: TGTGCCAGCAGCTTACGATCCGGGGAGCTGTTTTTT.

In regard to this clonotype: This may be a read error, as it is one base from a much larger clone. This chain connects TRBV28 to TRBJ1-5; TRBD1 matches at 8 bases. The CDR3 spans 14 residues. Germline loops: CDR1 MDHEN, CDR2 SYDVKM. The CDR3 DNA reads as TGTGCCAGCATCCCATGGACAGGGAATCAGCACCAGCATTTT. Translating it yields CASIPWTGNQHQHF.

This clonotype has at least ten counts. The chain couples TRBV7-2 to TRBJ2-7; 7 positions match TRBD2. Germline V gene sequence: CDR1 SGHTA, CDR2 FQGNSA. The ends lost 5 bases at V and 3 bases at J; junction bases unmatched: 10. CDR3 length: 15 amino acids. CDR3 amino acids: CASSRGRGDDYEQYF. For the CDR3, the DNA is TGTGCCAGCAGCCGAGGTCGGGGGGATGACTACGAGCAGTACTTC.

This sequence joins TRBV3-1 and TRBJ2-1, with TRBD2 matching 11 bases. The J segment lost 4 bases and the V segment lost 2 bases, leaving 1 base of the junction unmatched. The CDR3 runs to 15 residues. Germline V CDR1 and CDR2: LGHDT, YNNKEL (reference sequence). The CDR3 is CASSQIAGGYNEQFF. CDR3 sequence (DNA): TGTGCCAGCAGCCAAATAGCGGGGGGGTACAATGAGCAGTTCTTC.

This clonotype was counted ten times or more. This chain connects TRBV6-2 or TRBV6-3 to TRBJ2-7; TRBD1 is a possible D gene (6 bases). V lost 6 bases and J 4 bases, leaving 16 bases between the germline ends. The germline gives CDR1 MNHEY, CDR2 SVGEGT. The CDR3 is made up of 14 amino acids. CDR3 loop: CASSPSYREYEQYF. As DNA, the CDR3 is TGTGCCAGCAGCCCGAGTTACAGGGAATACGAGCAGTACTTC.

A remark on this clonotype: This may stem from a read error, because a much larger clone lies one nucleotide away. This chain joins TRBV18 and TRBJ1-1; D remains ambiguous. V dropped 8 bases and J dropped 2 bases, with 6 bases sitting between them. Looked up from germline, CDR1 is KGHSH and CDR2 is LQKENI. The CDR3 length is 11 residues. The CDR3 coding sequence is TGTGCCAGCGCAAGCAACACTGAAGCTTTCTTT. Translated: CASASNTEAFF.

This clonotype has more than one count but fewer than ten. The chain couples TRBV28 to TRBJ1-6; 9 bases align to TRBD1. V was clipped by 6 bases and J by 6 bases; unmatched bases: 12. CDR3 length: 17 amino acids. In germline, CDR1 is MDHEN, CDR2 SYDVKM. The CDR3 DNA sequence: TGTGCCAGCAGCTCCCCCGGCGGGACAGGGCCTAATTCACCCCTCCACTTT. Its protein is CASSSPGGTGPNSPLHF.

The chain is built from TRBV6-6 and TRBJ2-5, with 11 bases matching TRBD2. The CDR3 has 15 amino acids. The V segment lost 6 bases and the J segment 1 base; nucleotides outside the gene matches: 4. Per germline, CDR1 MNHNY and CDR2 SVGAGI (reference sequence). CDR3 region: CASRIAGGPQETQYF. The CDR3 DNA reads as TGTGCCAGCAGAATAGCGGGAGGGCCCCAAGAGACCCAGTACTTC.

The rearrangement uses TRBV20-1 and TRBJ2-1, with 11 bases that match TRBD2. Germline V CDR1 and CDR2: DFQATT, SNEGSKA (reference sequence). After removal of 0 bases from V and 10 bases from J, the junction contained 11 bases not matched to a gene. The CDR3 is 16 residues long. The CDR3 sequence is CSARDRLAGSWVEQFF. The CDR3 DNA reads TGCAGTGCTAGAGATCGACTAGCGGGGAGTTGGGTCGAGCAGTTCTTC.

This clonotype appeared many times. The CDR3 region is CASSPDRGRGVGIQYF. CDR3 nucleotides: TGTGCCAGCAGCCCTGACAGGGGGCGCGGGGTCGGCATTCAGTACTTC. The J gene is TRBJ2-4, the V gene TRBV7-2, with 10 bases lining up with TRBD1. This CDR3 has 16 amino acids. Germline assignment: CDR1 SGHTA and CDR2 FQGNSA. J was trimmed by 9 bases and V by 5 bases; bases with no gene match: 13.

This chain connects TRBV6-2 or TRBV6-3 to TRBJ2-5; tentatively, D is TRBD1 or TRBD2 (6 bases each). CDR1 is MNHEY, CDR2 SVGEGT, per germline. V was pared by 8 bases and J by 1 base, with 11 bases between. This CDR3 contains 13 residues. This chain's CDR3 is CASWRGTQETQYF. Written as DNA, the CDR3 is TGTGCCAGCTGGAGGGGGACCCAAGAGACCCAGTACTTC.

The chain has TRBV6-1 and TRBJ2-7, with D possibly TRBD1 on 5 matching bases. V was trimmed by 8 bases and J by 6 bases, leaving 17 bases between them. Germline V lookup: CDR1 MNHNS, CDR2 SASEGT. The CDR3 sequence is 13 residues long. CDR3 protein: CASGAGSLREQYV. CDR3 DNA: TGTGCCAGCGGGGCCGGGTCCCTCCGCGAGCAGTACGTC.

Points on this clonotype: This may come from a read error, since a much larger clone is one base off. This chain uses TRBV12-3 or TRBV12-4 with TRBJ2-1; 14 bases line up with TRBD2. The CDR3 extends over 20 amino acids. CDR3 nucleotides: TGTGCCAGCAGTTTTAAGGGACTAGCGGGAGTTCTCGCCGCCTACAATAAGCAGTTCTTC. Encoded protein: CASSFKGLAGVLAAYNKQFF.